This TCR beta chain was captured in a study of blood T cell repertoires in COVID-19. Study information: Material from acute and convalescent COVID-19 was sourced from the United States, Italy and Spain. Sample material is recorded as cDNA or gDNA derived from T cells, B-cell-depleted T cells, or PBMCs.

Per the original methods: For nucleated cells, counts were estimated from reference gene primer amplification. Generated by immunoSEQ multiplex PCR, the TCRdb table keeps only in-frame clones and is missing some. Clonal size and the V and J genes are those of that table, whereas D and trimming came from the DNA. The repertoire holds 120,000 to 150,000 clones, with approximately 80% as singletons. The germline CDR1 and CDR2 sequences are SGHTA and FQGNSA. The CDR3 runs 17 residues. Between the trimmed V and J ends, which lost 2 bases and 3 bases, there was a span of 17 bases. This rearrangement joins TRBV7-2 to TRBJ1-5; D is uncertain. Sequencing was carried out using peripheral blood. The source is a human donor in a cohort sampled during active COVID-19. Here the CDR3 reads CASSLFVNPGYNQPQHF. CDR3 in DNA: TGTGCCAGCAGCTTATTTGTTAATCCGGGGTACAATCAGCCCCAGCATTTT.